This T cell receptor (beta chain) emerged from a study of blood T cell repertoires in COVID-19. CDR1 is SGHTA and CDR2 is FQGTGA in the germline V gene. The CDR3 contains 14 residues. The V and J ends lost 5 bases and 5 bases, in that order; junction bases with no gene match: 3. Assay used: immunoSEQ multiplex PCR; TCRdb lists only in-frame clones, some missing. There are over 90,000 clones in the sample; more than 80% occur only once, and around 4.7% lies in the top ten. V is TRBV7-3 and J is TRBJ2-3, with 11 bases identical to TRBD2. Sequencing was done on a sample of peripheral blood. The TCR originated in a man aged 80 or over with COVID-19, enrolled during active disease. The CDR3 nucleotides read TGTGCCAGCAGCCCCGGACTAGCGGGAGATACGCAGTATTTT. Protein sequence: CASSPGLAGDTQYF.